Listed here are 21 T cell receptor beta chains from one sample, sequenced in a study of identical twins. Using its own MiXCR run on the 5' RACE reads, TCRdb lists one record per CDR3 protein. The sample records around 960,000 distinct CDR3 sequences, roughly 12% being singletons. These sequences were also reported in another study, on yellow fever vaccine responses in identical twins.

The specimen was PBMCs. Receptor source: a woman younger than 30 in good health.

This clonotype appeared many times. This sequence joins TRBV29-1 and TRBJ2-1; maybe TRBD2 (6 bases). Trimming stripped 8 bases from V and 6 bases from J, with 11 bases between. The CDR3 is 11 residues long. Germline V gives CDR1 SQVTM, CDR2 ANQGSEA. The CDR3 DNA reads as TGCAGCACCGGACTATCCAATGAGCAGTTCTTC. Amino acids: CSTGLSNEQFF.

This clonotype was counted between two and nine times. The chain combines TRBV6-4 with TRBJ2-4, with no clear D. Germline CDR1 reads MRHNA; CDR2 reads SNTAGT. Trimming pared 10 bases from V and 12 bases from J, leaving 10 bases between. The CDR3 contains 9 residues. CDR3 protein: CANSPCQYF. CDR3 nucleotide sequence: TGTGCCAACTCCCCATGTCAGTACTTC.

This sequence joins TRBV4-1 and TRBJ2-7; D call uncertain. V was pared by 0 bases and J by 9 bases, with 18 bases between. The CDR3 consists of 15 residues. Germline CDR1 is MGHRA and CDR2 is YSYEKL. CDR3 region: CASSQDTRTAWGQYV. The CDR3 nucleotides are TGCGCCAGCAGCCAAGATACCCGGACGGCCTGGGGGCAGTACGTC.

This clonotype has only a few counts. The J gene is TRBJ2-2, the V gene TRBV19; 11 bases map to TRBD2. Germline V gene lookup returns CDR1 LNHDA and CDR2 SQIVND (reference sequence). V shed 7 bases, J shed 0 bases, and the junction held 10 bases outside the gene matches. The CDR3 loop spans 18 amino acids. CDR3 protein: CASTLGLAGGSNTGELFF. In nucleotides, the CDR3 is TGTGCCAGTACCCTGGGGCTAGCGGGAGGATCGAACACCGGGGAGCTGTTTTTT. The full variable domain, with the rest looked up from reference TRBV19 and TRBJ2-2, is DGGITQSPKYLFRKEGQNVTLSCEQNLNHDAMYWYRQDPGQGLRLIYYSQIVNDFQKGDIAEGYSVSREKKESFPLTVTSAQKNPTAFYLCASTLGLAGGSNTGELFFGEGSRLTVL.

This clonotype was recorded a few times. The rearrangement links TRBV2 to TRBJ2-1; D ambiguous. Germline assignment: CDR1 SNHLY and CDR2 FYNNEI. V dropped 8 bases and J dropped 7 bases, with 12 bases sitting between them. The CDR3 extends over 12 amino acids. The CDR3 spells CASERNGNEQFF. As DNA, the CDR3 is TGTGCCAGCGAGCGAAATGGGAATGAGCAGTTCTTC.

The V and J genes are TRBV10-3 and TRBJ1-6, with D tentatively TRBD1 (5 bases). The V and J ends lost 3 bases and 15 bases respectively, with 15 bases between them. The CDR3 has 13 residues. Germline assignment: CDR1 ENHRY and CDR2 SYGVKD. CDR3 nucleotides: TGTGCCATCAGTGACGGGACGGCACAAGGCCTCCACTTT. Translating gives CAISDGTAQGLHF.

This clonotype appeared a few times. The V and J genes are TRBV29-1 and TRBJ2-5; D might be TRBD2 (6 bases). The CDR3 runs to 14 residues. Deletions cut 3 bases from V and 5 bases from J, with 16 bases between. Germline CDR1 is SQVTM and CDR2 is ANQGSEA. CDR3 bases: TGCAGCGTTGATCTGGGACTTTTGGGGGAGACCCAGTACTTC. It specifies CSVDLGLLGETQYF.

This clonotype occurred a few times. This sequence joins TRBV4-1 and TRBJ2-3, with D maybe TRBD2 (6 bases). The length of the CDR3 is 16 residues. The V end was cut by 1 base, the J end by 2 bases, with 13 bases between. Looked up from germline, CDR1 is MGHRA and CDR2 is YSYEKL. The chain's CDR3 is CASSQGEGLNTDTQYF. For the CDR3, the DNA is TGCGCCAGCAGCCAAGGAGAGGGACTGAACACAGATACGCAGTATTTT.

This clonotype was observed many times. The J gene is TRBJ2-7, the V gene TRBV3-1; weak D call: TRBD1 (6 bases). Trimming took 1 base from V and 7 from J, leaving 14 bases between them. Looked up from germline, CDR1 is LGHDT and CDR2 is YNNKEL (reference sequence). The CDR3 runs 14 residues. The CDR3 region is CASSQVRRGYEQYV. The DNA for the CDR3 is TGTGCCAGCAGCCAAGTCCGCAGGGGTTATGAGCAGTACGTC.

The chain couples TRBV7-8 to TRBJ2-1; no clear D. Germline V lookup: CDR1 SGHVS, CDR2 FQNEAQ. V shed 5 bases and J shed 6 bases, with 17 bases lying between them. The CDR3 loop spans 15 amino acids. CDR3 loop: CASSPDMVRVNEQFF. CDR3 sequence (DNA): TGTGCCAGCAGCCCCGATATGGTTCGGGTCAATGAGCAGTTCTTC.

This clonotype has only a few counts. J is TRBJ2-1 and V is TRBV11-2, with 8 bases that match TRBD2. Germline-derived CDR1 and CDR2 are SGHAT and FQNNGV. This CDR3 spans 15 amino acids. V lost 5 bases and J lost 6; bases outside the gene matches: 9. The CDR3 region is CASSASGRVFNEQFF. CDR3 coding DNA: TGTGCCAGCAGCGCCAGCGGGAGAGTCTTCAATGAGCAGTTCTTC.

The V gene is TRBV4-1, the J gene TRBJ1-2; D remains ambiguous. CDR3 length: 15 residues. Trimming pared 1 base from V and 2 bases from J, leaving 11 bases between. CDR1 is MGHRA, CDR2 YSYEKL, per germline. The CDR3 sequence: CASSQGAGQNYGYTF. The CDR3 nucleotides are TGCGCCAGCAGCCAAGGGGCAGGCCAAAACTATGGCTACACCTTC.

This clonotype turned up a few times. This chain joins TRBV6-5 and TRBJ2-7; D gene uncertain. This CDR3 has 12 residues. Per the germline V gene, CDR1 is MNHEY and CDR2 is SVGAGI. This CDR3 reads CTSSISVNEQYV. In DNA form, the CDR3 reads TGTACATCGTCGATCAGCGTCAACGAGCAGTACGTC.

The V and J genes are TRBV5-1 and TRBJ2-1; 8 bases agree with TRBD2. CDR1 and CDR2 (germline): SGHRS, YFSETQ. The CDR3 is 16 amino acids. The trim removed 4 bases at V and 8 bases at J, leaving 14 bases unmatched. CDR3 sequence (DNA): TGCGCCAGCAGCGCGGCCGTCAGCGGGGGATCCCATGAGCAGTTCTTC. Its translation: CASSAAVSGGSHEQFF.

In this sample, this clonotype turned up a few times. The chain is built from TRBV5-6 and TRBJ2-3, with 11 bases matching TRBD2. CDR1 SGHDT and CDR2 YYEEEE come from the germline V gene. This CDR3 contains 18 residues. The V gene end was trimmed by 2 bases and the J gene end by 2 bases; junction bases not matched to a gene: 10. DNA of the CDR3: TGTGCCAGCAGCTTCAGGGCTAGCGGGGGGCCCACCACAGATACGCAGTATTTT. This translates into CASSFRASGGPTTDTQYF.

This clonotype was counted between two and nine times. The chain is built from TRBV25-1 and TRBJ1-6, with D perhaps matching TRBD1 (5 bases). V was clipped by 1 base and J by 10 bases, with 17 bases between them. This CDR3 region has 16 residues. Germline lookup yields CDR1 MGHDK and CDR2 SYGVNS. CDR3: CASSEFRSGSQSPLHF. Here the CDR3 DNA reads TGTGCCAGCAGTGAATTCCGATCAGGGAGTCAATCACCCCTCCACTTT.

The chain combines TRBV11-3 with TRBJ1-5, with D unresolved. Germline V lookup: CDR1 SGHNT, CDR2 YENEEA. The V gene lost 8 bases and the J gene lost 6 bases, with 17 bases spanning the gap. The CDR3 consists of 14 residues. CDR3: CASPPRGVGQPQHF. The CDR3 DNA follows: TGTGCCAGCCCCCCCCGCGGGGTAGGTCAGCCCCAGCATTTT.

The chain links TRBV5-6 to TRBJ2-7; a possible D gene is TRBD2 (6 bases). The germline gives CDR1 SGHDT, CDR2 YYEEEE. This CDR3 is built from 16 residues. Trimming shortened V by 0 bases and J by 3 bases, and 16 bases separated the two germline ends. The CDR3 loop reads CASSLVGEATIYEQYF. CDR3 bases: TGTGCCAGCAGCTTGGTGGGGGAGGCCACAATCTACGAGCAGTACTTC. Complete variable domain (other parts from reference TRBV5-6 and TRBJ2-7): DAGVTQSPTHLIKTRGQQVTLRCSPKSGHDTVSWYQQALGQGPQFIFQYYEEEERQRGNFPDRFSGHQFPNYSSELNVNALLLGDSALYLCASSLVGEATIYEQYFGPGTRLTVT.

This clonotype has a handful of counts. The chain recombines TRBV12-3 or TRBV12-4 with TRBJ1-4; unclear D gene. V lost 5 bases to trimming and J lost 7 bases, with 8 bases between them. The CDR3 covers 12 residues. This CDR3 is CASSDTREKLFF. The DNA for the CDR3 is TGTGCCAGCAGTGATACACGTGAAAAACTGTTTTTT.

The J gene is TRBJ2-3, the V gene TRBV28, with TRBD2 as a possible D gene (6 bases). CDR3 length: 13 amino acids. Germline V lookup: CDR1 MDHEN, CDR2 SYDVKM. Trimming shortened V by 7 bases and J by 4 bases, and 12 bases separated the two germline ends. The CDR3 DNA is TGTGCCAGCATAACGGGAGTTGCAGATACGCAGTATTTT. It specifies CASITGVADTQYF.

V usage is TRBV6-5 and J usage is TRBJ2-2; 10 bases align to TRBD2. This CDR3 is 16 amino acids long. In germline, CDR1 is MNHEY, CDR2 SVGAGI. J gave up 6 bases and V 0 bases, and 4 bases lay outside the gene matches. CDR3 in DNA: TGTGCCAGCAGTTACTCGGGGACTAGCGCACCCGGGGAGCTGTTTTTT. This sequence encodes CASSYSGTSAPGELFF.